One and the same sample provided the 18 T cell receptor beta chains below, sequenced in a study of shared clonotypes between healthy human individuals. Using immunoSEQ multiplex PCR, the repertoire was profiled, and TCRdb retains in-frame clones only, with some absent. The sample yields roughly 320,000 clones, around 87% seen once. The sequencing input was memory CD8+ T cells sorted from blood. The subset is: CD45RO+ cells pooled with CCR7-negative TemRA cells. These receptors were collected from a man between 18 and 29 years old in good health.

The chain recombines TRBV7-9 with TRBJ1-2; no firm D call. The germline V gene encodes CDR1 SEHNR and CDR2 FQNEAQ (reference sequence). There are 16 residues in the CDR3. Trimming stripped 0 bases from V and 5 bases from J, with 16 bases between. CDR3 nucleotides: TGTGCCAGCAGCTTAGCGTGGAGCTCTGGGGATTATGGCTACACCTTC. Protein product: CASSLAWSSGDYGYTF.

This chain links TRBV9 with TRBJ1-2; the D gene is possibly TRBD1 (6 bases). The CDR3 contains 15 residues. The germline gives CDR1 SGDLS, CDR2 YYNGEE. The V gene lost 0 bases and the J gene lost 7 bases, with 16 bases spanning the gap. CDR3 bases: TGTGCCAGCAGCGTAGCTATTGGGGACAATCTTGGCTACACCTTC. Its translation: CASSVAIGDNLGYTF.

The sample holds one count of this clone. The genes are TRBV2 and TRBJ2-5; the match to TRBD2 covers 10 bases. Germline-derived CDR1 and CDR2 are SNHLY and FYNNEI. The junction had 8 bases not matched to a gene; V was cut back by 3 bases and J by 4 bases. The CDR3 sequence is 16 residues long. CDR3 amino acids: CASSDPSGGIIETQYF. DNA for the CDR3: TGTGCCAGCAGTGACCCTAGCGGGGGTATAATAGAGACCCAGTACTTC.

This clone has more than one count but fewer than ten. The chain recombines TRBV9 with TRBJ2-7, with 7 positions matching TRBD1. V trimming: 0 bases; J trimming: 3 bases; junction bases outside the gene matches: 6. CDR1 and CDR2 from the germline V gene are SGDLS and YYNGEE. This CDR3 is built from 15 residues. The CDR3 nucleotides are TGTGCCAGCAGCGTAGACGCAGGGGGAAACTACGAGCAGTACTTC. The encoded protein is CASSVDAGGNYEQYF.

The genes are TRBV7-8 and TRBJ2-1; the match to TRBD1 covers 9 bases. The CDR3 spans 15 residues. J gave up 9 bases and V 2 bases, and 8 bases lay outside the gene matches. The germline gives CDR1 SGHVS, CDR2 FQNEAQ. CDR3 protein: CASSLPEGQGVEQFF. The DNA for the CDR3 is TGTGCCAGCAGCTTACCTGAGGGACAGGGCGTTGAGCAGTTCTTC. Complete variable domain (other parts from reference TRBV7-8 and TRBJ2-1): GAGVSQSPRYKVAKRGQDVALRCDPISGHVSLFWYQQALGQGPEFLTYFQNEAQLDKSGLPSDRFFAERPEGSVSTLKIQRTQQEDSAVYLCASSLPEGQGVEQFFGPGTRLTVL.

Many counts were recorded for this clone. The V gene is TRBV13, the J gene TRBJ2-2; 11 nucleotides match TRBD2. This CDR3 spans 16 amino acids. Trimming took 5 bases from V and 4 from J; bases not matched to a gene: 6. The germline gives CDR1 PRHDT, CDR2 FYEKMQ (reference sequence). The CDR3 here is CASSPRLAGITGELFF. The DNA of the CDR3 is TGTGCCAGCAGCCCAAGACTAGCGGGGATCACCGGGGAGCTGTTTTTT.

CDR3 sequence reads: CASSYSVRPYEQYF. CDR3 in DNA: TGTGCCAGCAGTTACTCAGTCAGGCCCTACGAGCAGTACTTC. The V and J genes are TRBV6-5 and TRBJ2-7; D is unclear. This CDR3 has 14 residues. Germline CDR1 MNHEY, CDR2 SVGAGI. V was cut by 0 bases and J by 2 bases, with 8 bases left in between.

This clone was seen many times. The chain uses TRBV6-4 and TRBJ1-2; D is undetermined. Trimming left V 3 bases short and J 1 base short, with 9 bases between. Germline V lookup: CDR1 MRHNA, CDR2 SNTAGT. The length of the CDR3 is 14 residues. CDR3 protein: CASSESADNYGYTF. CDR3 bases: TGTGCCAGCAGTGAGTCTGCGGATAACTATGGCTACACCTTC.

The J gene is TRBJ2-7, the V gene TRBV28; 9 bases agree with TRBD1. The CDR3 runs 16 residues. The germline V gene encodes CDR1 MDHEN and CDR2 SYDVKM. The J segment lost 3 bases and the V segment lost 5 bases, leaving 11 bases of the junction unmatched. The CDR3 DNA reads as TGTGCCAGCAGTCAAACTGCGGGACAGGGCTACTACGAGCAGTACTTC. This codes for CASSQTAGQGYYEQYF.

The genes are TRBV28 and TRBJ1-5, with 8 bases fitting TRBD1. The trim removed 5 bases at V and 6 bases at J, leaving 9 bases unmatched. In germline, CDR1 is MDHEN, CDR2 SYDVKM. This CDR3 contains 15 residues. Here the CDR3 DNA reads TGTGCCAGCAGTCACCCAGGGGGCGCCCCTCAGCCCCAGCATTTT. Translation: CASSHPGGAPQPQHF.

This chain links TRBV27 with TRBJ2-3; 8 nucleotides agree with TRBD2. This CDR3 region has 16 residues. The germline CDR1 and CDR2 sequences are MNHEY and SMNVEV (reference sequence). J lost 2 bases, V lost 6 bases, and 10 bases had no gene match. The CDR3 here is CASSVSWRGATDTQYF. CDR3 coding DNA: TGTGCCAGCAGCGTGTCCTGGCGGGGGGCCACAGATACGCAGTATTTT.

V gene TRBV6-5 combines with J gene TRBJ1-2; D not certain. V was pared by 1 base and J by 2 bases, with 11 bases between. This CDR3 is built from 15 residues. Germline-derived CDR1 and CDR2 are MNHEY and SVGAGI. CDR3 region: CASSYFEGSNYGYTF. The CDR3 bases are TGTGCCAGCAGTTACTTCGAAGGGTCGAACTATGGCTACACCTTC.

This chain links TRBV6-1 with TRBJ1-5; D unclear. The length of the CDR3 is 14 residues. Looked up from germline, CDR1 is MNHNS and CDR2 is SASEGT. V shed 4 bases and J shed 0 bases, with 7 bases lying between them. CDR3 coding DNA: TGTGCCAGCAGTGGACGGTCTAGCAATCAGCCCCAGCATTTT. Its protein is CASSGRSSNQPQHF.

V is TRBV28 and J is TRBJ1-4, with unresolved D. The CDR3 sequence is 16 residues long. The germline V gene has CDR1 MDHEN and CDR2 SYDVKM. V lost 7 bases and J lost 0, with 15 bases in between. CDR3 region: CASTRPAEATNEKLFF. As DNA, the CDR3 is TGTGCCAGCACCCGCCCAGCTGAAGCAACTAATGAAAAACTGTTTTTT.

V gene TRBV27 combines with J gene TRBJ2-3; no clear D gene. V gave up 5 bases and J gave up 0 bases, with 15 bases separating them. CDR3 length: 16 residues. CDR1 MNHEY and CDR2 SMNVEV come from the germline V gene (reference sequence). CDR3 residues: CASSLLSWTSTDTQYF. Written as DNA, the CDR3 is TGTGCCAGCAGTCTCCTGTCATGGACGAGCACAGATACGCAGTATTTT.

The V and J genes are TRBV7-3 and TRBJ2-1, with TRBD1 as a possible D gene (5 bases). The CDR3 has 13 amino acids. Germline CDR1 and CDR2: SGHTA and FQGTGA. Trimming cost V 1 base and J 7 bases, with 8 bases left between them. CDR3 sequence (DNA): TGTGCCAGCAGCTTAAATGGGGCGAATGAGCAGTTCTTC. Residues: CASSLNGANEQFF.

V is TRBV14 and J is TRBJ2-4; D is perhaps TRBD2 (5 bases). The CDR3 consists of 17 residues. V gave up 0 bases and J gave up 0 bases, with 12 bases separating them. Per the germline V gene, CDR1 is SGHDN and CDR2 is FVKESK. CDR3 sequence: CASSQERGGLAKNIQYF. The CDR3 coding sequence is TGTGCCAGCAGCCAAGAACGCGGAGGTCTAGCCAAAAACATTCAGTACTTC.

This chain uses TRBV6-5 with TRBJ2-1; D is perhaps TRBD1 or TRBD2 (6 bases each). Deletions cut 8 bases from V and 4 bases from J, with 9 bases between. Per germline, CDR1 MNHEY and CDR2 SVGAGI. The length of the CDR3 is 12 residues. DNA for the CDR3: TGTGCCAGCGGGGGGCATTACAATGAGCAGTTCTTC. Its protein product is CASGGHYNEQFF.